The T cell receptor (beta chain) described here comes from a study of long-term antiretroviral therapy in people with HIV. Study details: The earliest samples came about a decade before the 2015 immediate-ART recommendation. Study-wide results and limits: Repertoires in HIV (unlike those of controls) had narrower CDR3 length ranges. Following ART, diversity rose but still fell short of transplant donor controls.

Running of the v3.0 immunoSEQ assay took place at survey level. Researchers set sequencing to target roughly 40,000-55,000 T-cell genomes per sample. Only in-frame clones appear in the TCRdb table, and some are missing; sequencing was by immunoSEQ multiplex PCR. Here the sample spans some 29,000 clones, about 97% being singletons. The CDR3 covers 17 residues. V was shortened by 4 bases and J by 0 bases, with 17 bases between the two germline ends. Per the germline V gene, CDR1 is MGHRA and CDR2 is YSYEKL. A note on this clone: Its antigen is unidentified.

The starting material was unsorted PBMCs, obtained 7.6 years after starting antiretroviral therapy. This clonotype originated in a man aged 30-40 years with HIV. The chain employs TRBV4-1 and TRBJ2-3; D is possibly TRBD2 (7 bases). The DNA for the CDR3 is TGCGCCAGCAGCCCCCTAGTTGGGGGGGCTAGCACAGATACGCAGTATTTT. Protein sequence: CASSPLVGGASTDTQYF.